This T cell receptor beta chain was retrieved from a study of immune cell composition in non-small cell lung cancer. Study-wide background: Tumours were mainly lung adenocarcinoma or squamous cell carcinoma. Study-wide results and limits: 75% of squamous and under 35% of adenocarcinoma cases had tumour-associated clones >0.5%. Top 10 clone scores and clonality were higher in squamous than adenocarcinoma.

Assay used: immunoSEQ multiplex PCR; TCRdb lists only in-frame clones, some missing. The data hold about 3,700 clones, with about two thirds observed a single time. This clone occurred once. Its antigen is not identified. This receptor was identified in a human donor with non-small cell lung cancer. The sequenced sample consisted of lung tumor tissue.

In DNA form, the CDR3 reads TGTGCTAGTGGTTTGGTAGTCAGGGGGGCCTACTCTGGGGCCAACGTCCTGACTTTC. This sequence encodes CASGLVVRGAYSGANVLTF. The V gene is TRBV12-5, the J gene TRBJ2-6; possible D gene TRBD1, 7 bases. The V gene lost 0 bases and the J gene lost 0 bases, with 15 bases spanning the gap. CDR1 LGHNT and CDR2 FRNRAP come from the germline V gene. The CDR3 sequence is 19 residues long.